The 5 T cell receptor beta chains below all came from one sample that was sequenced in a study of T cells in localized non-small cell lung cancer. Assay: immunoSEQ multiplex PCR; the TCRdb copy retains only in-frame clones and omits some. The sample lists about 35,000 clones, about 91% occurring once. Here the sequenced sample was peripheral blood mononuclear cells, taken before any cancer treatment. The receptors were gathered from a female donor over 55 with stage II lung adenocarcinoma.

This chain connects TRBV6-5 to TRBJ1-2; D possibly corresponds to TRBD1 (6 bases). V was pared by 7 bases and J by 4 bases, with 19 bases between. The CDR3 contains 15 residues. Germline V gene lookup returns CDR1 MNHEY and CDR2 SVGAGI. The CDR3 bases are TGTGCCAGCAACCCAAGCGGGGGCGGAGGCTATGGCTACACCTTC. This sequence encodes CASNPSGGGGYGYTF.

This clone occurred once. The chain joins TRBV15 to TRBJ1-1, with a possible D match to TRBD1 (5 bases). This CDR3 contains 15 residues. V was pared by 0 bases and J by 4 bases, with 12 bases between. Germline CDR1 and CDR2: LNHNV and YYDKDF (reference sequence). The CDR3 DNA reads TGTGCCACCAGCAGAGAGCGCGTGGGGGGCACTGAAGCTTTCTTT. As protein: CATSRERVGGTEAFF.

This rearrangement joins TRBV5-5 to TRBJ1-1, with D maybe TRBD1 (5 bases). CDR3 length equals 14 residues. V was clipped by 3 bases and J by 0 bases, with 9 bases between them. Germline-derived CDR1 and CDR2 are SGHKS and YYEKEE (reference sequence). The CDR3 coding sequence is TGTGCCAGCAGCTCCCCGACAGTGAACACTGAAGCTTTCTTT. It specifies CASSSPTVNTEAFF.

The chain employs TRBV28 and TRBJ1-1; 7 nucleotides line up with TRBD1. J was trimmed by 4 bases and V by 3 bases; bases with no gene match: 5. The germline V gene has CDR1 MDHEN and CDR2 SYDVKM. The length of the CDR3 is 14 residues. For the CDR3, the DNA is TGTGCCAGCAGTTTCTCCAGGGGGGGCACTGAAGCTTTCTTT. This translates into CASSFSRGGTEAFF.

The V gene is TRBV6-5, the J gene TRBJ2-1; D could derive from TRBD1 or TRBD2 (5 bases each). Trimming removed 10 bases from V and 4 bases from J, with 11 bases in between. This CDR3 has 12 residues. Germline V gene lookup returns CDR1 MNHEY and CDR2 SVGAGI. The CDR3 protein is CATGTVYNEQFF. The CDR3, as DNA: TGTGCCACCGGGACGGTTTACAATGAGCAGTTCTTC.